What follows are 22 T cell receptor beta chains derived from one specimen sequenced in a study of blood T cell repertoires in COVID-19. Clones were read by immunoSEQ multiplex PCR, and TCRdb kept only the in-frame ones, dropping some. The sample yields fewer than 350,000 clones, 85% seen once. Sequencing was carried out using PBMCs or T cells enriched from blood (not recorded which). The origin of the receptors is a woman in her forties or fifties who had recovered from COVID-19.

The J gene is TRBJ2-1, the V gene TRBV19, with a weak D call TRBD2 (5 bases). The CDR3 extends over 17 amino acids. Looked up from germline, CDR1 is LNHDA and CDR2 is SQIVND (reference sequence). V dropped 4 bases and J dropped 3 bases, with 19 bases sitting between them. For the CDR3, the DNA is TGTGCCAGTAGTACAGGAGGCCCTGGACTTGGCTACAATGAGCAGTTCTTC. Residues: CASSTGGPGLGYNEQFF. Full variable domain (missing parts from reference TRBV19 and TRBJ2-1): DGGITQSPKYLFRKEGQNVTLSCEQNLNHDAMYWYRQDPGQGLRLIYYSQIVNDFQKGDIAEGYSVSREKKESFPLTVTSAQKNPTAFYLCASSTGGPGLGYNEQFFGPGTRLTVL.

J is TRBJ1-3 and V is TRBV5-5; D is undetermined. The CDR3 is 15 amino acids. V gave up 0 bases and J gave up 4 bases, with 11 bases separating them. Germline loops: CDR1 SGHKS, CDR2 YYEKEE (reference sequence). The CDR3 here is CASSLDSPSGNTIYF. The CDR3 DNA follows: TGTGCCAGCAGCTTGGACAGTCCGAGCGGAAACACCATATATTTT.

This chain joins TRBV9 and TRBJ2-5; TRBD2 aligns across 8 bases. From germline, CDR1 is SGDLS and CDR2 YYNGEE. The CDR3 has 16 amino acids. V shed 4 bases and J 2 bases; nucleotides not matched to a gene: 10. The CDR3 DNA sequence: TGTGCCAGCAGCCCCCGGACTAGCCGTGAGCAAGAGACCCAGTACTTC. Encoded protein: CASSPRTSREQETQYF.

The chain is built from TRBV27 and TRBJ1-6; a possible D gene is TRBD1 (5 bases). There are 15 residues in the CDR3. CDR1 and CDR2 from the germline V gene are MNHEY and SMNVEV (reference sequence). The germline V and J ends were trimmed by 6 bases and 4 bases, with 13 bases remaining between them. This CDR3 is CASRTLQGYNSPLHF. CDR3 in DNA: TGTGCCAGCAGGACGCTTCAGGGTTATAATTCACCCCTCCACTTT.

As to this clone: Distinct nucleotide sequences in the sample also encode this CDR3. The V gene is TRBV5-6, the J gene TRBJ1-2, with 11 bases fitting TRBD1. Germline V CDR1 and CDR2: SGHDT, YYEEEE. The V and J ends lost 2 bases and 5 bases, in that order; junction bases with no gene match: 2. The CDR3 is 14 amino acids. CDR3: CASSLGQGAYGYTF. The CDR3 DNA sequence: TGTGCCAGCAGCTTAGGACAGGGGGCGTATGGCTACACCTTC. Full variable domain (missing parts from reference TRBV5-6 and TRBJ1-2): DAGVTQSPTHLIKTRGQQVTLRCSPKSGHDTVSWYQQALGQGPQFIFQYYEEEERQRGNFPDRFSGHQFPNYSSELNVNALLLGDSALYLCASSLGQGAYGYTFGSGTRLTVV.

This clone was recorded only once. The CDR3 DNA follows: TGTGCCAGCAGCAATTCGAGATACGAGCAGTACTTC. This sequence encodes CASSNSRYEQYF. The J gene is TRBJ2-7, the V gene TRBV11-3; D is undetermined. Trimming shortened V by 5 bases and J by 4 bases, and 9 bases separated the two germline ends. The CDR3 has 12 residues. CDR1 is SGHNT, CDR2 YENEEA, per germline.

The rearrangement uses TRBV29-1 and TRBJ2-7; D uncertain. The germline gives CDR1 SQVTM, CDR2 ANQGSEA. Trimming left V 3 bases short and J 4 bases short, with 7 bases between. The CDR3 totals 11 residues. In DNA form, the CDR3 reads TGCAGCGTTGATAACGGTTACGAGCAGTACTTC. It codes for CSVDNGYEQYF.

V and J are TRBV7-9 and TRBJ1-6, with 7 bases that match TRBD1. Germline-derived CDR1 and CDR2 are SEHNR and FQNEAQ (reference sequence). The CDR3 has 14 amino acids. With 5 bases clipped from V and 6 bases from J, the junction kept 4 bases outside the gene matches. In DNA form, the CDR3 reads TGTGCCAGCAGCGCAGGGGGACCTAATTCACCCCTCCACTTT. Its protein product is CASSAGGPNSPLHF.

CDR3 sequence: CSVAGGPNEQYF. CDR3 sequence (DNA): TGCAGCGTTGCGGGAGGGCCGAACGAGCAGTACTTC. V is TRBV29-1 and J is TRBJ2-7; 8 nucleotides line up with TRBD2. CDR3 size: 12 residues. V shed 4 bases and J 5 bases; nucleotides not matched to a gene: 4. From germline, CDR1 is SQVTM and CDR2 ANQGSEA.

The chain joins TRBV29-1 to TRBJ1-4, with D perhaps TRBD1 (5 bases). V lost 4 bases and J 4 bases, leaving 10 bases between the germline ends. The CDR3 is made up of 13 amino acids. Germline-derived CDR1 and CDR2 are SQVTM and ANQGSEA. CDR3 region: CSVVGPYNEKLFF. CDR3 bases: TGCAGCGTTGTGGGGCCTTATAATGAAAAACTGTTTTTT.

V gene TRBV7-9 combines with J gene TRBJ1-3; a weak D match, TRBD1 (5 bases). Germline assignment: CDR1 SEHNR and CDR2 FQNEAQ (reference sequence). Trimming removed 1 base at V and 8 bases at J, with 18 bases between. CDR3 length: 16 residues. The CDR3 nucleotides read TGTGCCAGCAGCTTAGGCGGCCACCAGGGTGGGGACACCATATATTTT. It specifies CASSLGGHQGGDTIYF.

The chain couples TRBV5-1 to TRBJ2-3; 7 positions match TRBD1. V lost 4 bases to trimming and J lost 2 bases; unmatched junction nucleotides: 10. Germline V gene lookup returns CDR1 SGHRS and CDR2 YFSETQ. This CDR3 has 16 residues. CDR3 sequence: CASSRDSPSFTDTQYF. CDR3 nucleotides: TGCGCCAGCAGCCGGGACAGTCCCTCGTTCACAGATACGCAGTATTTT.

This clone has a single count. In DNA form, the CDR3 reads TGCGCCAGCAGCGGGATTAAATCCGACAGGTACAATGAGCAGTTCTTC. This translates into CASSGIKSDRYNEQFF. The chain carries TRBV4-3 and TRBJ2-1; a possible D gene is TRBD1 (6 bases). Between the trimmed V and J ends, which lost 5 bases and 4 bases, there was a span of 18 bases. Germline-derived CDR1 and CDR2 are LGHNA and YSLEER. The CDR3 runs 16 residues.

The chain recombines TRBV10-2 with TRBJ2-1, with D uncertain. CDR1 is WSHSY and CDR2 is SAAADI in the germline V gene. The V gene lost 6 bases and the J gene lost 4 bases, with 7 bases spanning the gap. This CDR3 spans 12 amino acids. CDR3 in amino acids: CASRSIYNEQFF. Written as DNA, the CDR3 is TGCGCCAGCAGGTCTATTTACAATGAGCAGTTCTTC.

The chain's CDR3 is CASSQAPPQPQHF. CDR3 in DNA: TGTGCCAGCAGCCAGGCCCCCCCCCAGCCCCAGCATTTT. This chain connects TRBV5-5 to TRBJ1-5; D gene uncertain. V lost 4 bases and J lost 7, with 12 bases in between. Germline V gene lookup returns CDR1 SGHKS and CDR2 YYEKEE (reference sequence). The CDR3 has 13 residues.

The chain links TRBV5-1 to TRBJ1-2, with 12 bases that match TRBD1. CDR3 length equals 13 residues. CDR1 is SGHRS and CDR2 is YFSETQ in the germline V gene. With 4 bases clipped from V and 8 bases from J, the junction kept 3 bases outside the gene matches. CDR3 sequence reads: CASSEGTGGGYTF. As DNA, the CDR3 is TGCGCCAGCAGCGAAGGGACAGGGGGCGGCTACACCTTC.

CDR3 in DNA: TGTGCCAGCAGCCCAGACAGGTCCAATCAGCCCCAGCATTTT. Its translation: CASSPDRSNQPQHF. The chain combines TRBV6-5 with TRBJ1-5; D might be TRBD1 (6 bases). Germline values: CDR1 MNHEY, CDR2 SVGAGI. V lost 6 bases, J lost 3 bases, and 12 bases lay in between. The CDR3 runs 14 residues.

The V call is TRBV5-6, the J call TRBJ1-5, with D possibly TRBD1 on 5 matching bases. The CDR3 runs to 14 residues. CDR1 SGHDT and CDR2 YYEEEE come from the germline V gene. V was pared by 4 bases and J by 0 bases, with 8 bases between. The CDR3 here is CASSNRYSNQPQHF. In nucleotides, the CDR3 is TGTGCCAGCAGCAACAGGTATAGCAATCAGCCCCAGCATTTT.

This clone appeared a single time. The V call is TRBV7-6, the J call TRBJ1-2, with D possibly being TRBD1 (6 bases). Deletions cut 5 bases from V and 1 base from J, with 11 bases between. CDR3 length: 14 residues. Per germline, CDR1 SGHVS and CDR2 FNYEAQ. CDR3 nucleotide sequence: TGTGCCAGCAGCCCCTTACAGGGTAACTATGGCTACACCTTC. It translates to CASSPLQGNYGYTF.

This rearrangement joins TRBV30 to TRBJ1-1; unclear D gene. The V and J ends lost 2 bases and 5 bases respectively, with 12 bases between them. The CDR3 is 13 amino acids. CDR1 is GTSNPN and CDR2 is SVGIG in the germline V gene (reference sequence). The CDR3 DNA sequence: TGTGCCTGGAGTCCCTCGAGGAATACTGAAGCTTTCTTT. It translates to CAWSPSRNTEAFF.

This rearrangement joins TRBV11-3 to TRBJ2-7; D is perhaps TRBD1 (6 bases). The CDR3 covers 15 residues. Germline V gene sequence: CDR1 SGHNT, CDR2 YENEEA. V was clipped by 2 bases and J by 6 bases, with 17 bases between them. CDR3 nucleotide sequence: TGTGCCAGCAGCTTAACCCCAGGGGCGGCCAGCGAGCAGTACTTC. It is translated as CASSLTPGAASEQYF.

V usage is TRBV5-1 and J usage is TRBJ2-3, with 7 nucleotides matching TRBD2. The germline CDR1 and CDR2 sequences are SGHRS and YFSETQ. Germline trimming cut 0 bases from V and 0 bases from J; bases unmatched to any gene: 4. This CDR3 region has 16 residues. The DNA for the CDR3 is TGCGCCAGCAGCTTGGGGCTAGCGGACAGCACAGATACGCAGTATTTT. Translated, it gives CASSLGLADSTDTQYF. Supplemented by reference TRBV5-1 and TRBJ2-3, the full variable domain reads KAGVTQTPRYLIKTRGQQVTLSCSPISGHRSVSWYQQTPGQGLQFLFEYFSETQRNKGNFPGRFSGRQFSNSRSEMNVSTLELGDSALYLCASSLGLADSTDTQYFGPGTRLTVL.